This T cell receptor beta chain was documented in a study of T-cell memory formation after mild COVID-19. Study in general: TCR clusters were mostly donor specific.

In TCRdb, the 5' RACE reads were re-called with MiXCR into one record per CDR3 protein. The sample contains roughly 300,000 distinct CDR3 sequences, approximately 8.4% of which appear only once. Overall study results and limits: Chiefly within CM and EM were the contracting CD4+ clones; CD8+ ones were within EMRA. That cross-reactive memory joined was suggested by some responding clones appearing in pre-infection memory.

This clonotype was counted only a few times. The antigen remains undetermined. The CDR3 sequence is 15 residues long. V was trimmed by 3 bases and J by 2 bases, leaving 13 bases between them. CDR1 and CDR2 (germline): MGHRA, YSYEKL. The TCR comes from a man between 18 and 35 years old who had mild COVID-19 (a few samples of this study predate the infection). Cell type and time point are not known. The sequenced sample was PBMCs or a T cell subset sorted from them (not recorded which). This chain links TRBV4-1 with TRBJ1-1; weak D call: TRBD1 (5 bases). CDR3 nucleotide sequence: TGCGCCAGCAGCCATTCGGACGGGGGAAACACTGAAGCTTTCTTT. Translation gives CASSHSDGGNTEAFF.